This T cell receptor (beta chain) was profiled in a study of T cells after yellow fever vaccination. This clonotype was observed at least ten times. The target antigen is unknown. TCRdb re-called the 5' RACE reads through MiXCR, storing one row per CDR3 protein. This table has 230,000 or so distinct CDR3 sequences, approximately 3.8% appearing once. Study results and caveats: Shared CD4/CD8 clonotypes were a small share, likely from convergent recombination. Weaker overall was a secondary response that nonetheless peaked faster, on day 5 versus 15.

Trimming left V 4 bases short and J 3 bases short, with 16 bases between. CDR1 is KGHSH and CDR2 is LQKENI in the germline V gene. The CDR3 has 15 residues. The sequence was obtained from a man aged 18 to 30 who received the YFV17D yellow fever vaccine. The source material was PBMCs, sampled 15 days after the yellow fever booster vaccination. The V gene is TRBV18, the J gene TRBJ2-7; D unclear. DNA for the CDR3: TGTGCCAGCTCACAGACTTCGGTGAAGCTCTACGAGCAGTACTTC. Translating it yields CASSQTSVKLYEQYF.